This T cell receptor beta chain comes out of a study of T cell repertoires in breast cancer (dated by TCRdb to the mid-2010s). Concerning the study at large: Samples profiled in the study came from tumors, lymph nodes and peripheral blood lymphocytes of breast cancer patients, along with peripheral blood from healthy control donors. The majority of the approximately 23 patient tumors analyzed for shared TCRs were ER+/PR+. The controls were nine healthy donors whose age range was similar to that of the patients. On average, sequencing produced roughly 540,000 sequences per sample, which came to roughly 9.3 reads per input cell. Because breast cancer has a low mutational burden and rarely has common mutations, the study reasoned that TCRs shared between breast cancer patients would target shared antigens. Tumors and tumor-involved lymph nodes were minced, digested with Liberase and DNase, and then passed through 70-um and 40-um filters. Blood samples were separated by Ficoll, whereas tumor-free lymph nodes were processed without any enzymatic digestion. What the study reported, not specific to this receptor: Shared TCRs were encoded by various nucleotide sequences, which suggests selection and expansion based on antigen. TRBV7 predominated among the shared TCRs, which could possibly reflect tumor recognition or a mispriming bias from eight TRBV7 primers. Compared with tumor-free nodes, tumor-involved sentinel lymph nodes shared about fourfold more TCRs with matched tumor repertoires (roughly 7.3% versus 1.9%). Fewer than 20 TCR pairs were shared across seven or more patient tumors and were rarely found in control blood, which suggested possible tumor specificity. Emulsion RT-PCR was considered qualitative rather than quantitative, because transcript abundance and primer differences skewed the recovery of clones. Genuine antitumor clones may have been missed because singleton TCRs were discarded and only part of each tumor was sampled.

Paired alpha-beta TCRs of CD8+ T cells were analyzed using an expanded emulsion RT-PCR method with primers for all TCR V genes. Before emulsion RT-PCR, CD8+ T cells were isolated with a CD8 positive selection kit and incubated overnight in about 11 IU/mL IL-2. The library was made by emulsion pairing. Unpaired genes were suppressed by a second nested PCR with blocking oligos, after which a third nested PCR added Illumina adaptors and barcodes. Each emulsion RT-PCR master mix contained about 4,500-280,000 T cells, with C-region, Stepout and V-region primers. The emulsions were generated using the Micellula Emulsion and Purification Kit, and the RT-PCR was run with Qiagen OneStep RT-PCR reagents. Pooled libraries were sequenced with paired-end 2 x 250 reads on an Illumina MiSeq. From the authors' description of their analysis: In Galaxy, read pairs were joined and then clipped at the engineered overlap into separate alpha and beta files, and any unclipped reads were discarded. To assign alpha-beta pairs, the researchers used CompleteTCR, a MiTCR-based pipeline that relies on an R script to link chains sharing read cluster identifiers. TCR sequences seen only once, which were about 1-3.3%, were removed as potential sequencing errors. TCRdb reran the public reads through fastp at Q25 and MiXCR, keeping productive beta chains. Here each entry gathers all rows of one CDR3 protein and keeps the most common genes and DNA. The V and J calls follow TCRdb's processing rather than the paper's. This sample gives approximately 40,000 distinct CDR3 sequences in total; over 40% of them show up just once. The leading ten clones occupy less than 70% of the sample.

Based on its abundance in the sample, this clonotype is medium-sized (0.01 to 0.1%). Its binding antigen is unknown. No base quality values were provided; no much bigger clone lies one nucleotide off. According to the germline V gene (reference sequence), CDR1 reads DFQATT and CDR2 reads SNEGSKA. V loses 1 base of germline sequence and J loses 6 bases, and the interval between the two ends is 14 bases. Including cysteine and phenylalanine, the CDR3 has 14 amino acids. Only CDR3 DNA remains: 42 bases, in frame from the first base. The sample was CD8+ T cells. The chain employs TRBV20-1 and TRBJ2-3; the D gene assignment is ambiguous. The sequence came from a pool of human donors with breast cancer or a healthy control (not recorded which). CDR3 region: CSARVESGADTQYF. The base sequence is TGCAGTGCTAGAGTGGAGTCGGGCGCTGATACGCAGTATTTT.